This entry concerns a single T cell receptor beta chain. Its target is unknown. V was pared by 7 bases and J by 0 bases, with 10 bases of the junction left unmatched. The V gene's germline CDR1 is MDHEN and CDR2 SYDVKM. The length of the CDR3 is 17 residues. This sample stems from a study of cytomegalovirus exposure and HLA in healthy donors. Study-level findings and limits: The authors enumerated 164 TCR beta chains as linked to cytomegalovirus.

The study ran its PCR with 60 Vbeta and 13 Jbeta primers. Sequencing used immunoSEQ multiplex PCR; TCRdb keeps in-frame clones, though not all of them. Of around 150,000 clones listed, roughly two thirds were seen once; the top ten hold under 3.5%. The sequence derives from a woman aged 30 to 39 in good health and CMV-seronegative. The V and J genes are TRBV28 and TRBJ1-5; the match to TRBD1 covers 9 bases. The sequenced sample was PBMCs. The CDR3 spells CASTGTGIVRSNQPQHF. Written as DNA, the CDR3 is TGTGCCAGCACGGGGACAGGGATTGTCCGTAGCAATCAGCCCCAGCATTTT.